In this sample, the clone carrying this TCR beta chain turned up once. Its antigen is unknown. The PCR used 60 Vbeta and 13 Jbeta primers. Profiled with immunoSEQ multiplex PCR; TCRdb holds only in-frame clones, not every one. The sample carries roughly 120,000 clones, roughly 74% recorded once. The sample is drawn from a study of cytomegalovirus exposure and HLA in healthy donors. General study points: Later analysis identified about 15,000 TCR beta sequences associated with HLA alleles, using a false discovery rate threshold of 0.05. Among immune exposure information, only CMV serostatus was available. In a later analysis, donors in an Asian-associated ancestry cluster reportedly had fewer N-insertions in productive TCRs than the cohort mean.

Germline lookup yields CDR1 SNHLY and CDR2 FYNNEI. J was trimmed by 5 bases and V by 5 bases; bases with no gene match: 2. CDR3 length: 15 residues. The chain combines TRBV2 with TRBJ2-1, with TRBD2 identical over 14 bases. This TCR was sampled from a woman aged 45-59 years in good health and CMV-seropositive. The specimen sequenced was PBMCs. The CDR3 DNA sequence: TGTGCCAGCAGTAGGACTAGCGGGGGGCACAATGAGCAGTTCTTC. Its translation is CASSRTSGGHNEQFF.